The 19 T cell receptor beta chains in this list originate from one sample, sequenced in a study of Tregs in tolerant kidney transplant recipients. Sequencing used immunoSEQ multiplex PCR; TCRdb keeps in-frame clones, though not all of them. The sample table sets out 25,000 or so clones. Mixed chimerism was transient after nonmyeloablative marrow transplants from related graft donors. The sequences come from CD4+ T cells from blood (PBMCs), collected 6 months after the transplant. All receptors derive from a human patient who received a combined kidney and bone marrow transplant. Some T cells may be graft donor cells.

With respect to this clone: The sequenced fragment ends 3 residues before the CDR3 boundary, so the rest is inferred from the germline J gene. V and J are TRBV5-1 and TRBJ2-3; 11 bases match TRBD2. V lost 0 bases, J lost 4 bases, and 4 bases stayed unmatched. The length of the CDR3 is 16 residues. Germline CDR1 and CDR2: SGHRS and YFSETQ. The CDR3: CASSLGGTSGSDTQYF. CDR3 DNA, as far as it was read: TGCGCCAGCAGCTTGGGCGGGACTAGCGGATCAGATACG.

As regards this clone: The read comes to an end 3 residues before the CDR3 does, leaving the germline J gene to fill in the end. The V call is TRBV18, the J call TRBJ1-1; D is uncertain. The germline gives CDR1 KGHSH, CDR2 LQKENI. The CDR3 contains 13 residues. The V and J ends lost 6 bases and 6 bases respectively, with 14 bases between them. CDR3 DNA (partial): TGTGCCAGCTCTCCATCAGGCCGCGCTGAA. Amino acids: CASSPSGRAE. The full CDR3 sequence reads CASSPSGRAEAFF.

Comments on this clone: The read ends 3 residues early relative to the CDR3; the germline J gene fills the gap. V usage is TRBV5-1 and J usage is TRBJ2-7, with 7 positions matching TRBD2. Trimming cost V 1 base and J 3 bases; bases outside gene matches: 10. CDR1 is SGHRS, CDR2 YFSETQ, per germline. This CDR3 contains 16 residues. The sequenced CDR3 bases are TGCGCCAGCAGCTTGAGTCCCCAGCGGGGCCTCTACGAG. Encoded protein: CASSLSPQRGLYE. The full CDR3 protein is CASSLSPQRGLYEQYF.

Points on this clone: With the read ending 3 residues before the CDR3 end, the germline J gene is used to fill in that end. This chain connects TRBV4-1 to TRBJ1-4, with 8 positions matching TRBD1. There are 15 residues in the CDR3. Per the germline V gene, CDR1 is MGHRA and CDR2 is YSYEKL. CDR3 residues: CASSQPRDRIGELFF. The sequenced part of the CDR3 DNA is TGCGCCAGCAGCCAACCGCGGGACAGGATCGGGGAA.

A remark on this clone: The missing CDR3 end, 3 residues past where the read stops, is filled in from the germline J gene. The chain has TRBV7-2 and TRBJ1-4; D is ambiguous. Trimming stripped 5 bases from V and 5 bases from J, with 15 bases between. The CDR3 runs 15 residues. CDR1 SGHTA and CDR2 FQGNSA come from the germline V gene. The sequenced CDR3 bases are TGTGCCAGCAGCCCCCGCGGGAGTGAGAATGAAAAA. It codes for CASSPRGSENEK. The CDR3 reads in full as CASSPRGSENEKLFF.

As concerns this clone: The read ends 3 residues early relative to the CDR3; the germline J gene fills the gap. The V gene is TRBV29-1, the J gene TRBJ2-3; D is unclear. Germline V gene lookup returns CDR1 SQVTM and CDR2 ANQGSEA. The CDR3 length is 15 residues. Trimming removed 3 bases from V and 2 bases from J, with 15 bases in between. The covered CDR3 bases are TGCAGCGTTGATGCGGAGACTTACTACACAGATACG. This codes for CSVDAETYYTDT. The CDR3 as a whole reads CSVDAETYYTDTQYF.

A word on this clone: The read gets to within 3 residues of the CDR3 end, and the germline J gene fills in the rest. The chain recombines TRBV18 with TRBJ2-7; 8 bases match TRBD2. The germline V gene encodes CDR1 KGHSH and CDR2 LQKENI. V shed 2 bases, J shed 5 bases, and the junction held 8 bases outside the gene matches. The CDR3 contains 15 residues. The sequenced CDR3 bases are TGTGCCAGCTCACCAAAGGTAGGACTAGCCCACGAG. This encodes CASSPKVGLAHE. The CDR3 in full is CASSPKVGLAHEQYF.

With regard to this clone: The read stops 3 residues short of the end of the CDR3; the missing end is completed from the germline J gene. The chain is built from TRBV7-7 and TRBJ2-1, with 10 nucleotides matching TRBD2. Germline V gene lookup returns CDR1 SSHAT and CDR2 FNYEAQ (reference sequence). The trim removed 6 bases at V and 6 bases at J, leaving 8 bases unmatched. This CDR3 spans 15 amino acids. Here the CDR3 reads CASSSGTSVLNEQFF. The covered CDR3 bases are TGTGCCAGCAGTTCCGGGACTAGCGTTCTCAATGAG.

CDR3 in amino acids: CASSPTSTGELFF. CDR3 DNA (partial): TGCGCCAGCAGCCCTACTAGCACCGGGGAG. J is TRBJ2-2 and V is TRBV5-1; D perhaps matches TRBD2 (5 bases). Read sequence stops 3 residues before the CDR3 end, and the germline J gene provides the missing end. Germline loops: CDR1 SGHRS, CDR2 YFSETQ. The V gene lost 4 bases and the J gene lost 4 bases, with 8 bases spanning the gap. The CDR3 contains 13 residues.

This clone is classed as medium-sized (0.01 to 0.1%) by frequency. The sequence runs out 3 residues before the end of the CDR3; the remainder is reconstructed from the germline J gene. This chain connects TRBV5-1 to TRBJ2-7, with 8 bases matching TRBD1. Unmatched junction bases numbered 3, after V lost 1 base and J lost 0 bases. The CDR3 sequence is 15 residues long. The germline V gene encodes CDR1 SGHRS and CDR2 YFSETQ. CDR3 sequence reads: CASSLRTGSSYEQYF. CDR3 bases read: TGCGCCAGCAGCTTGCGGACAGGGAGCTCCTACGAG. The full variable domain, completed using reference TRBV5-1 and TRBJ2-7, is KAGVTQTPRYLIKTRGQQVTLSCSPISGHRSVSWYQQTPGQGLQFLFEYFSETQRNKGNFPGRFSGRQFSNSRSEMNVSTLELGDSALYLCASSLRTGSSYEQYFGPGTRLTVT.

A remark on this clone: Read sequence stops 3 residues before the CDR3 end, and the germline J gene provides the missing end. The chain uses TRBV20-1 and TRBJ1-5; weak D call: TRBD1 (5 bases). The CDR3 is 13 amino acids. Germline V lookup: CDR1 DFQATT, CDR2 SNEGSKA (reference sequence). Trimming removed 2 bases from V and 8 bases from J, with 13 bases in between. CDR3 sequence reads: CSARSTGGKPQHF. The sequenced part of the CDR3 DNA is TGCAGTGCTAGATCCACCGGGGGAAAGCCC.

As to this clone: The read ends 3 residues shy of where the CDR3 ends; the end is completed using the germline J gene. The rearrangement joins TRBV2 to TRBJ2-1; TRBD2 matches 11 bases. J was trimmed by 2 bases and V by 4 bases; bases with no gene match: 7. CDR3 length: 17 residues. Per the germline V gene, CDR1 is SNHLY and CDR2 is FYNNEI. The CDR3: CASSGALAGAAYNEQFF. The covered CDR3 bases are TGTGCCAGCAGTGGGGCACTAGCGGGGGCCGCCTACAATGAG.

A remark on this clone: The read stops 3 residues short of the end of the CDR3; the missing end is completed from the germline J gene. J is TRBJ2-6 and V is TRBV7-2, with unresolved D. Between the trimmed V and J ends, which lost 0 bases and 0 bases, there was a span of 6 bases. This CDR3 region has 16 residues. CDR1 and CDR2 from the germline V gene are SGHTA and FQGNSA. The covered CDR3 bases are TGTGCCAGCAGCTTAGCCCCGGGCTCTGGGGCCAACGTC. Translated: CASSLAPGSGANV. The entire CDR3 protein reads CASSLAPGSGANVLTF.

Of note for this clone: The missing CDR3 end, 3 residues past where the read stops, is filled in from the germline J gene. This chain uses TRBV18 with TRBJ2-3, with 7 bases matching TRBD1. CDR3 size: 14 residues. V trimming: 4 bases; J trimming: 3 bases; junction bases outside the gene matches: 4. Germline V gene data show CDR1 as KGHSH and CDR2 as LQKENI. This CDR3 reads CASSLGQPTDTQYF. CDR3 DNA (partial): TGTGCCAGCTCACTGGGACAGCCTACAGATACG.

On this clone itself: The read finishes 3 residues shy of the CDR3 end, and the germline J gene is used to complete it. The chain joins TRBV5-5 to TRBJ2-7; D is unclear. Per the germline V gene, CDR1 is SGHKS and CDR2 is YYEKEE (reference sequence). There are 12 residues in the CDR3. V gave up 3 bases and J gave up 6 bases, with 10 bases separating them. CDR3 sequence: CASSSSLFEQYF. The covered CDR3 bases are TGTGCCAGCAGCTCTAGTCTGTTCGAG.

Incomplete CDR3 DNA: TGTGCCAGCTCACCACCAGGGTCCTACGAG. It yields the protein CASSPPGSYE. The full CDR3 is CASSPPGSYEQYF. The chain recombines TRBV18 with TRBJ2-7; D not resolved. The DNA ends 3 residues before the CDR3 does, and the rest of the CDR3 is filled in from the germline J gene. Germline CDR1 KGHSH, CDR2 LQKENI. V was shortened by 0 bases and J by 1 base, with 4 bases between the two germline ends. CDR3 length: 13 residues. The full variable domain, rest sourced from reference TRBV18 and TRBJ2-7, is NAGVMQNPRHLVRRRGQEARLRCSPMKGHSHVYWYRQLPEEGLKFMVYLQKENIIDESGMPKERFSAEFPKEGPSILRIQQVVRGDSAAYFCASSPPGSYEQYFGPGTRLTVT.

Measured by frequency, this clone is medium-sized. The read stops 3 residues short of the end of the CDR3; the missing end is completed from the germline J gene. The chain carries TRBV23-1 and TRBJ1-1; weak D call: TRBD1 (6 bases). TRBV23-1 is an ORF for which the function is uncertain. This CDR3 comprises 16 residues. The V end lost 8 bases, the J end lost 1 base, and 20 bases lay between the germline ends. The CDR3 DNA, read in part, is TGCGCCAGCGGCACAACCCGGGGACACACGAACACTGAA. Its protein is CASGTTRGHTNTE. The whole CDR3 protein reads CASGTTRGHTNTEAFF.

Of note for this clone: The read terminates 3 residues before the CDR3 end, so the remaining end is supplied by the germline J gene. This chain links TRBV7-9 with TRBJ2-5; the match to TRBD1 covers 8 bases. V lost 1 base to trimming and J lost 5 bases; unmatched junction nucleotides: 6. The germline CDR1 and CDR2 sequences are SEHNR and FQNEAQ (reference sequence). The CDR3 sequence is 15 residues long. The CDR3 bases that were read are TGTGCCAGCAGCTTAGGGGGCAGGGGGCAGGAGACC. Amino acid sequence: CASSLGGRGQET. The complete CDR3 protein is CASSLGGRGQETQYF. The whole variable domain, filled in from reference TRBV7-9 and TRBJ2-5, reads DTGVSQNPRHKITKRGQNVTFRCDPISEHNRLYWYRQTLGQGPEFLTYFQNEAQLEKSRLLSDRFSAERPKGSFSTLEIQRTEQGDSAMYLCASSLGGRGQETQYFGPGTRLLVL.

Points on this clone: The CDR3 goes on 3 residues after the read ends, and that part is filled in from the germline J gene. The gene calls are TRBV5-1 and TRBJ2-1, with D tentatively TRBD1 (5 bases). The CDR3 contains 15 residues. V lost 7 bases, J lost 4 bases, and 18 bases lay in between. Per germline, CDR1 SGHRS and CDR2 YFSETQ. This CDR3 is CASVWGVRGYNEQFF. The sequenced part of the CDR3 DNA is TGCGCCAGCGTATGGGGCGTGCGTGGATACAATGAG. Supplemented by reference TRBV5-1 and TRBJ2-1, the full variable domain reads KAGVTQTPRYLIKTRGQQVTLSCSPISGHRSVSWYQQTPGQGLQFLFEYFSETQRNKGNFPGRFSGRQFSNSRSEMNVSTLELGDSALYLCASVWGVRGYNEQFFGPGTRLTVL.